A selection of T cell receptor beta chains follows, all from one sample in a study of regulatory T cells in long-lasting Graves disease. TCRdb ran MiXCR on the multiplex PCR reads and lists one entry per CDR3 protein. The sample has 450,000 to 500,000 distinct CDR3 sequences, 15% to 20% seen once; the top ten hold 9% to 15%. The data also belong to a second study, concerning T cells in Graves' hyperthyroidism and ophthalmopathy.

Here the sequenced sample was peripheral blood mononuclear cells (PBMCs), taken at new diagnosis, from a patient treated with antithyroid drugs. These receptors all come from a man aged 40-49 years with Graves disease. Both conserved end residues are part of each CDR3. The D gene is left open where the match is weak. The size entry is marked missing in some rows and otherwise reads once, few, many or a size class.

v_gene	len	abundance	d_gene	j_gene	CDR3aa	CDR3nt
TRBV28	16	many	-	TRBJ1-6	CASKLLGGILNSPLHF	TGTGCCAGCAAACTACTGGGGGGGATCTTAAATTCACCCCTCCACTTT
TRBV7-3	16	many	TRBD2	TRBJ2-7	CASSSGVVAGPYEQYF	TGTGCCAGCAGCTCCGGGGTGGTAGCGGGACCCTACGAGCAGTACTTC
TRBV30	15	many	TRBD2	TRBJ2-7	CAWSQGLAGGYEQYF	TGTGCCTGGAGTCAAGGACTAGCGGGAGGCTACGAGCAGTACTTC
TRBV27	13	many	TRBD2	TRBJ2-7	CASSMSGMGEQYF	TGTGCCAGCAGTATGAGCGGGATGGGGGAGCAGTACTTC
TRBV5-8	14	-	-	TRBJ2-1	CASSQLDSYNEQFF	TGTGCCAGCAGCCAACTGGACAGCTACAATGAGCAGTTCTTC
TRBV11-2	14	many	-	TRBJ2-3	CASSLYQGPDTQYF	TGTGCCAGCAGCTTATACCAGGGGCCAGATACGCAGTATTTT
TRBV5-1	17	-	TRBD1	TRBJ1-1	CASSLKRDRGLNTEAFF	TGCGCCAGCAGCTTGAAAAGGGACAGGGGATTGAACACTGAAGCTTTCTTT
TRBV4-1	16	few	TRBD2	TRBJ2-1	CASSQVGTSGYNEQFF	TGCGCCAGCAGCCAAGTCGGGACTAGCGGTTACAATGAGCAGTTCTTC
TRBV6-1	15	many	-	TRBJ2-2	CASSVFRGNTGELFF	TGTGCCAGCAGTGTATTCAGGGGGAACACCGGGGAGCTGTTTTTT
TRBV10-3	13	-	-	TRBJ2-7	CAISESTHYEQYF	TGTGCCATCAGTGAGTCGACCCACTACGAGCAGTACTTC
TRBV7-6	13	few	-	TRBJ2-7	CASSLVGGDEQYF	TGTGCCAGCAGCTTAGTTGGGGGTGACGAGCAGTACTTC
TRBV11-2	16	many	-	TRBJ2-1	CASSLEGPSSYNEQFF	TGTGCCAGCAGCTTAGAGGGGCCTAGCTCCTACAATGAGCAGTTCTTC
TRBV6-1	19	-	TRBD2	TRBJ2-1	CASSEVPTSGRGSYNEQFF	TGTGCCAGCAGTGAAGTCCCTACTAGCGGGAGAGGCTCCTACAATGAGCAGTTCTTC
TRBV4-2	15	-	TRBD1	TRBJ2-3	CASSQETGERNTQYF	TGTGCCAGCAGCCAAGAAACAGGGGAGAGGAATACGCAGTATTTT
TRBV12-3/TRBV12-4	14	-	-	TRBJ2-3	CASSFGRATDTQYF	TGTGCCAGCAGTTTTGGCAGAGCCACAGATACGCAGTATTTT
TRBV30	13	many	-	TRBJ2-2	CAGGLEGTGELFF	TGTGCTGGAGGCCTCGAGGGGACCGGGGAGCTGTTTTTT
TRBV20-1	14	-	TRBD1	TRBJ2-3	CSAGRTGSTDTQYF	TGCAGTGCCGGCCGGACAGGTAGCACAGATACGCAGTATTTT
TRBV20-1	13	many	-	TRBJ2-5	CSARAGAVETQYF	TGCAGTGCTAGAGCAGGGGCGGTGGAGACCCAGTACTTC
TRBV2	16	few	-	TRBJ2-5	CASSDVVATGRETQYF	TGTGCCAGCAGTGATGTTGTAGCGACGGGTAGAGAGACCCAGTACTTC
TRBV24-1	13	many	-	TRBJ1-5	CATSDRGNQPQHF	TGTGCCACCAGTGATAGAGGGAATCAGCCCCAGCATTTT
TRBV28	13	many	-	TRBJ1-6	CASSPPYNSPLHF	TGTGCCAGCAGTCCTCCCTATAATTCACCCCTCCACTTT
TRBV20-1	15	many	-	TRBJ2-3	CSARPFSVSTDTQYF	TGCAGTGCTAGACCCTTTAGCGTCAGCACAGATACGCAGTATTTT
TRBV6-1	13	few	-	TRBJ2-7	CASTLGYTYEQYF	TGTGCCAGCACCCTCGGGTATACCTACGAGCAGTACTTC
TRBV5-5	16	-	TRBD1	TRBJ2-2	CASSPGTGGWGGELFF	TGTGCCAGCAGCCCAGGGACAGGGGGCTGGGGCGGGGAGCTGTTTTTT
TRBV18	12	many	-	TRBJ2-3	CASSPLGDTQYF	TGTGCCAGCAGCCCGCTGGGGGATACGCAGTATTTT
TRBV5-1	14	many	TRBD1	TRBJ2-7	CASNEQGRTYEQYF	TGCGCCAGCAACGAACAGGGGCGAACCTACGAGCAGTACTTC
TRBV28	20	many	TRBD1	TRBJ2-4	CASSLILGTGTRDAKNIQYF	TGTGCCAGCAGTTTGATTTTAGGGACAGGGACGCGCGACGCCAAAAACATTCAGTACTTC
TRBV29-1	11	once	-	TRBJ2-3	CSGTGPDTQYF	TGCAGCGGCACAGGGCCAGATACGCAGTATTTT
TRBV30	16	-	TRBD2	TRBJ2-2	CAWRTSGRAGTGELFF	TGTGCCTGGCGGACTAGCGGGAGGGCGGGCACCGGGGAGCTGTTTTTT
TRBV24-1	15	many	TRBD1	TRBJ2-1	CATSEDRDAYNEQFF	TGTGCCACCAGCGAAGACAGGGACGCCTACAATGAGCAGTTCTTC
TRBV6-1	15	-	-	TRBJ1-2	CASSQGTLSHYGYTF	TGTGCCAGCAGTCAAGGGACACTCTCGCACTATGGCTACACCTTC
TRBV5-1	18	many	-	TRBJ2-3	CASSLGGGWDGDTDTQYF	TGCGCCAGCAGTCTTGGGGGAGGATGGGACGGAGACACAGATACGCAGTATTTT
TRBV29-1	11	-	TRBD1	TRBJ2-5	CSVTGGETQYF	TGCAGCGTTACAGGGGGCGAGACCCAGTACTTC
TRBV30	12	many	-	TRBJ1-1	CAWGQTNTEAFF	TGTGCCTGGGGACAGACGAACACTGAAGCTTTCTTT
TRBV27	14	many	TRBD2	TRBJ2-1	CASGSSGSYNEQFF	TGTGCCAGCGGGTCTAGCGGGAGTTACAATGAGCAGTTCTTC
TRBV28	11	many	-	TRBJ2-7	CASADPLEQYF	TGTGCCAGCGCGGACCCCCTCGAGCAGTACTTC
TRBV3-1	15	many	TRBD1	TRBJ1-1	CASSQVPGQGNGAFF	TGTGCCAGCAGCCAGGTCCCGGGACAGGGGAACGGGGCTTTCTTT
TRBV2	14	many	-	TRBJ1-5	CASGRAGITQPQHF	TGTGCCAGCGGTAGGGCAGGGATAACGCAGCCCCAGCATTTT
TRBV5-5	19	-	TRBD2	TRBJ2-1	CASSPGTSGRSSTYNEQFF	TGTGCCAGCAGCCCGGGGACTAGCGGGAGGTCAAGTACCTACAATGAGCAGTTCTTC
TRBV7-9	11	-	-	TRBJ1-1	CASTSFTEALF	TGTGCCAGCACTTCCTTCACTGAAGCTCTCTTC
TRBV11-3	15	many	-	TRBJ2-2	CASSLGAAGSGELFF	TGTGCCAGCAGCTTAGGGGCAGCCGGCTCCGGGGAGCTGTTTTTT
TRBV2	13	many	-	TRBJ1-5	CASRTESNQPQHF	TGTGCCAGCAGGACCGAGAGCAATCAGCCCCAGCATTTT
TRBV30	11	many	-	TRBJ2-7	CAWSGLNEQYF	TGTGCCTGGAGTGGATTGAACGAGCAGTACTTC
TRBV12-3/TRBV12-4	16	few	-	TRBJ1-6	CASSLYSLGDNSPLHF	TGTGCCAGCAGTTTATACTCTCTAGGGGACAATTCACCCCTCCACTTT